These 15 T cell receptor beta chains came from one sample sequenced in a study of CD8+ T cells in alopecia areata (dated 2018 in TCRdb). Library preparation used the immunoSEQ multiplex PCR assay. RNA was extracted from all samples and reverse transcribed into cDNA, which served as template for TCR sequencing. TCRdb stores this immuneACCESS table with in-frame sequences only. Part of the clones is absent; in the studies checked, under half of the shortfall reflects unresolved V genes, and no reason is known for the rest. The table for this sample lists 100,000 to 120,000 clones; roughly 60% of them were counted only once. The top ten clones comprise approximately 22% of the sample. Specimen: CD8+ T cells sorted from blood. Source of these receptors: a human donor in good health.

The J gene is TRBJ1-1, the V gene TRBV25-1; no firm D call. The CDR3 contains 10 residues. CDR1 and CDR2 (germline): MGHDK, SYGVNS. The V end was cut by 4 bases, the J end by 12 bases, with 9 bases between. CDR3 amino acids: CASSASVTFF. CDR3 DNA sequence: TGTGCCAGCAGTGCCAGCGTGACTTTCTTT.

The chain has TRBV2 and TRBJ2-5; 8 bases fit TRBD2. CDR1 is SNHLY, CDR2 FYNNEI, per germline. The CDR3 runs to 15 residues. The ends lost 7 bases at V and 1 base at J; junction bases unmatched: 8. This CDR3 is CASNRGGGIQETQYF. DNA of the CDR3: TGTGCCAGCAATAGGGGCGGGGGGATCCAAGAGACCCAGTACTTC.

DNA for the CDR3: TGCGCCAGCAGTCAGGCTGGGACAGGGCGGAAAGCTAACTATGGCTACACCTTC. Translation gives CASSQAGTGRKANYGYTF. This chain uses TRBV23-1 with TRBJ1-2; 9 bases are a match to TRBD1. TRBV23-1 is filed as an ORF, its function uncertain. The ends lost 3 bases at V and 0 bases at J; junction bases unmatched: 11. CDR3 length equals 18 residues.

This clone was seen only a few times. V is TRBV7-9 and J is TRBJ2-3, with TRBD2 matching over 12 bases. The CDR3 has 15 residues. In germline, CDR1 is SEHNR, CDR2 FQNEAQ (reference sequence). Unmatched junction bases numbered 5, after V lost 5 bases and J lost 5 bases. The CDR3 DNA reads TGTGCCAGCAGCCCTAGCGGGGGGGCAGGAGATACGCAGTATTTT. This gives the protein CASSPSGGAGDTQYF.

V is TRBV5-1 and J is TRBJ1-2, with 8 bases identical to TRBD1. From germline, CDR1 is SGHRS and CDR2 YFSETQ. The CDR3 is made up of 14 amino acids. V was pared by 4 bases and J by 4 bases, with 6 bases of the junction left unmatched. CDR3 coding DNA: TGCGCCAGCAGCGTCAGGGGGCGCCTCTATGGCTACACCTTC. It is translated as CASSVRGRLYGYTF.

The CDR3 spells CASSLSGSETQYF. CDR3 nucleotide sequence: TGTGCCAGCAGTTTATCCGGCTCGGAGACCCAGTACTTC. V usage is TRBV27 and J usage is TRBJ2-5, with D uncertain. The V and J ends lost 0 bases and 5 bases respectively, with 7 bases between them. CDR3 length: 13 amino acids. Germline V lookup: CDR1 MNHEY, CDR2 SMNVEV (reference sequence).

The CDR3 nucleotides read TGCGCCAGCAGCCTTGGGACAGGGAGAAGTCAGCCCCAGCATTTT. This translates into CASSLGTGRSQPQHF. J is TRBJ1-5 and V is TRBV4-1; 9 bases match TRBD1. The V and J ends lost 4 bases and 6 bases, in that order; junction bases with no gene match: 7. The CDR3 runs 15 residues. Germline V CDR1 and CDR2: MGHRA, YSYEKL.

The J gene is TRBJ2-1, the V gene TRBV5-1; 8 bases align to TRBD1. The CDR3 is made up of 15 amino acids. The ends lost 5 bases at V and 4 bases at J; junction bases unmatched: 8. Looked up from germline, CDR1 is SGHRS and CDR2 is YFSETQ. The CDR3 protein is CASSEQGAVYNEQFF. The CDR3, as DNA: TGCGCCAGCAGTGAGCAGGGGGCAGTTTACAATGAGCAGTTCTTC.

In its sample, this clone was seen a few times. The chain carries TRBV19 and TRBJ2-1; no clear D gene. The CDR3 is 12 amino acids. Trimming left V 3 bases short and J 10 bases short, with 10 bases between. The germline CDR1 and CDR2 sequences are LNHDA and SQIVND (reference sequence). The CDR3 nucleotides are TGTGCCAGTAGTATTCGGTGGGGAGAGCAGTTCTTC. Encoded protein: CASSIRWGEQFF.

The V and J genes are TRBV5-1 and TRBJ2-1; a possible D gene is TRBD2 (6 bases). The CDR3 sequence is 13 residues long. The ends were cut back, 0 bases at V and 10 bases at J, with 11 bases in the middle. Germline V gene data show CDR1 as SGHRS and CDR2 as YFSETQ. The CDR3 nucleotides read TGCGCCAGCAGCTTGGCGGAGGGGCGGGAGCAGTTCTTC. Residues: CASSLAEGREQFF.

V and J are TRBV4-2 and TRBJ2-7; tentatively, D is TRBD1 (6 bases). This CDR3 is 14 amino acids long. The germline CDR1 and CDR2 sequences are LGHNA and YNFKEQ. The V end was cut by 5 bases, the J end by 3 bases, with 14 bases between. The CDR3 loop reads CASSNGQWSYEQYF. The CDR3 nucleotides read TGTGCCAGCAGCAACGGACAGTGGAGCTACGAGCAGTACTTC.

The chain recombines TRBV30 with TRBJ2-1, with D uncertain. Trimming stripped 2 bases from V and 8 bases from J, with 7 bases between. The CDR3 is 11 amino acids. From germline, CDR1 is GTSNPN and CDR2 SVGIG (reference sequence). CDR3 protein: CAWSTLDEQFF. The CDR3 coding sequence is TGTGCCTGGAGTACCCTCGATGAGCAGTTCTTC. Using reference TRBV30 and TRBJ2-1 for the parts outside the CDR3, the full variable domain is SQTIHQWPATLVQPVGSPLSLECTVEGTSNPNLYWYRQAAGRGLQLLFYSVGIGQISSEVPQNLSASRPQDRQFILSSKKLLLSDSGFYLCAWSTLDEQFFGPGTRLTVL.

This chain links TRBV4-2 with TRBJ2-5; D is possibly TRBD2 (5 bases). V gave up 0 bases and J gave up 5 bases, with 10 bases separating them. This CDR3 spans 14 amino acids. The V gene's germline CDR1 is LGHNA and CDR2 YNFKEQ. CDR3 nucleotides: TGTGCCAGCAGCCAAGAGATAGCGTGGGAGACCCAGTACTTC. It yields the protein CASSQEIAWETQYF.

The V call is TRBV28, the J call TRBJ2-5, with a tentative D call TRBD1 (6 bases). Germline V CDR1 and CDR2: MDHEN, SYDVKM. The CDR3 contains 17 residues. V was shortened by 4 bases and J by 5 bases, with 23 bases between the two germline ends. The CDR3 nucleotides read TGTGCCAGCAGTTCCCCTCGCGGACAGCGCTACGGGGAGACCCAGTACTTC. This translates into CASSSPRGQRYGETQYF.

The V and J genes are TRBV13 and TRBJ2-6; D is perhaps TRBD1 (6 bases). This CDR3 is 15 amino acids long. Germline V CDR1 and CDR2: PRHDT, FYEKMQ (reference sequence). Between the trimmed V and J ends, which lost 2 bases and 4 bases, there was a span of 9 bases. CDR3 protein: CASSLRGSGANVLTF. The CDR3 nucleotides are TGTGCCAGCAGCTTAAGGGGGTCCGGGGCCAACGTCCTGACTTTC.